This T cell receptor (beta chain) was captured by sequencing in a study of blood T cell repertoires in COVID-19. Repertoires were generated with immunoSEQ multiplex PCR, while TCRdb's copy carries only in-frame clones and drops some. The sample records 25,000 to 30,000 clones, approximately 88% being singletons. Germline trimming cut 5 bases from V and 5 bases from J; bases unmatched to any gene: 12. This CDR3 spans 17 amino acids. The germline CDR1 and CDR2 sequences are MNHEY and SMNVEV (reference sequence). V is TRBV27 and J is TRBJ1-1; 12 bases match TRBD1. The receptor comes from a human donor in a cohort sampled during active COVID-19. Sequenced: peripheral blood. CDR3 sequence (DNA): TGTGCCAGCAGTCGCTGGGACAGGGGGCCTTTTGGGACTGAAGCTTTCTTT. Amino acids: CASSRWDRGPFGTEAFF.